The clone carrying this T cell receptor (beta chain) was seen at least ten times. The target antigen is unknown. This record belongs to a study of Graves' ophthalmopathy and Graves' hyperthyroidism. The overall study: Samples of peripheral blood were obtained at initial diagnosis, prior to treatment of any kind. General observations from the study: Predictions made by the model for ophthalmopathy progression reached just over 70% sensitivity and approximately 78% specificity.

From germline, CDR1 is SNHLY and CDR2 FYNNEI. Trimming pared 3 bases from V and 5 bases from J, leaving 1 base between. This CDR3 comprises 10 residues. Beta-chain TCR CDR3 regions were amplified from RNA transcripts. HTBI-primed RT-PCR formed the first round, and a multiplex PCR formed the second. TCRdb called the multiplex PCR reads again in MiXCR, with one record for every CDR3 protein. In the table there are 300,000 to 500,000 distinct CDR3 sequences, roughly 14% of which are singletons. Newly diagnosed, the hyperthyroidism patients had under 2 months' duration and were aged 18 to 65. Ineligible for inclusion were patients with other autoimmune diseases, uncontrolled infections, pregnancy or lactation.

Sample: peripheral blood. The sequence was collected from a young woman with stable Graves' hyperthyroidism. The rearrangement links TRBV2 to TRBJ1-2; D not resolved. The CDR3 here is CASSDYGYTF. As DNA, the CDR3 is TGTGCCAGCAGTGATTATGGCTACACCTTC.